In this sample, the clone carrying this TCR beta chain turned up a few times. Its cognate antigen is unknown. The data were obtained in a study of Graves' ophthalmopathy and Graves' hyperthyroidism. Study findings and constraints: Between ophthalmopathy and stable hyperthyroidism, a 13-signature model drew a separation with around 90% sensitivity and around 80% specificity.

Ineligible for inclusion were patients with other autoimmune diseases, uncontrolled infections, pregnancy or lactation. The PBMCs had their origin in 10 ml of fresh peripheral blood. The TCR beta CDR3 regions underwent amplification from RNA transcripts. HTBI-primed first-round RT-PCR preceded second-round multiplex PCR. From the multiplex PCR reads, TCRdb called clonotypes with MiXCR, one entry per CDR3 protein. The table shows about 400,000 distinct CDR3 sequences, with about 17% occurring only once. This CDR3 spans 18 amino acids. Trimming stripped 3 bases from V and 0 bases from J, with 21 bases between. Germline CDR1 and CDR2: KGHSH and LQKENI.

The chain recombines TRBV18 with TRBJ2-7, with D tentatively TRBD1 (5 bases). The sequence derives from a young woman with Graves' ophthalmopathy. Sequencing was done on a sample of peripheral blood. CDR3 DNA: TGTGCCAGCTCACCTCCCCCCCCAGACAGTCTCTCCTCCTACGAGCAGTACTTC. Its protein is CASSPPPPDSLSSYEQYF.